Listed here are 29 T cell receptor beta chains from one sample, sequenced in a study of identical twins. One entry per CDR3 protein results from TCRdb running MiXCR on the 5' RACE reads. The table lists about 890,000 distinct CDR3 sequences, 9% to 15% of them singletons. These same data were also listed under a study on yellow fever vaccine responses in identical twins.

Material: PBMCs. The receptors originated from a woman between 18 and 29 years old in good health.

This chain uses TRBV5-1 with TRBJ2-3, with TRBD1 matching 11 bases. The CDR3 contains 15 residues. Germline V gives CDR1 SGHRS, CDR2 YFSETQ. The V segment lost 0 bases and the J segment 7 bases; nucleotides outside the gene matches: 4. This CDR3 reads CASSLGTGGHNTQYF. The CDR3 DNA reads TGCGCCAGCAGCTTGGGGACAGGGGGCCACAATACGCAGTATTTT.

This chain joins TRBV29-1 and TRBJ2-1; 8 bases map to TRBD2. CDR3 size: 12 residues. The trim removed 4 bases at V and 7 bases at J, leaving 3 bases unmatched. The germline gives CDR1 SQVTM, CDR2 ANQGSEA. This chain's CDR3 is CSVGLARNEQFF. CDR3 bases: TGCAGCGTTGGACTAGCGAGGAATGAGCAGTTCTTC.

This rearrangement joins TRBV27 to TRBJ2-7; D is uncertain. Germline CDR1 reads MNHEY; CDR2 reads SMNVEV (reference sequence). The CDR3 consists of 15 residues. The V end was cut by 0 bases, the J end by 0 bases, with 9 bases between. CDR3 protein: CASSLSSLPSYEQYF. CDR3 DNA sequence: TGTGCCAGCAGTTTATCATCCTTACCCTCCTACGAGCAGTACTTC.

This clonotype was seen only a few times. This chain uses TRBV18 with TRBJ2-1; D is unresolved. Germline V gene data show CDR1 as KGHSH and CDR2 as LQKENI. V dropped 5 bases and J dropped 0 bases, with 8 bases sitting between them. The length of the CDR3 is 14 residues. CDR3 sequence: CASSSLSSYNEQFF. The CDR3 nucleotides read TGTGCCAGCTCAAGCTTGAGCTCCTACAATGAGCAGTTCTTC.

This clonotype showed up just a few times. The chain uses TRBV7-2 and TRBJ2-1, with D hard to call. V shed 3 bases and J shed 0 bases, with 9 bases lying between them. The CDR3 is 15 residues long. The V gene's germline CDR1 is SGHTA and CDR2 FQGNSA. The CDR3 DNA is TGTGCCAGCAGCTTTGATCTCAGCTCCTACAATGAGCAGTTCTTC. Amino acid sequence: CASSFDLSSYNEQFF.

The chain carries TRBV4-2 and TRBJ2-2; 7 bases line up with TRBD2. V lost 4 bases and J lost 1; bases outside the gene matches: 9. The length of the CDR3 is 17 residues. Germline CDR1 is LGHNA and CDR2 is YNFKEQ. Here the CDR3 reads CASSPEGLAENTGELFF. Here the CDR3 DNA reads TGTGCCAGCAGCCCAGAAGGTCTAGCGGAGAACACCGGGGAGCTGTTTTTT.

This clonotype has more than one count but fewer than ten. The chain links TRBV12-5 to TRBJ2-3; D might be TRBD2 (5 bases). V dropped 1 base and J dropped 4 bases, with 21 bases sitting between them. The length of the CDR3 is 18 residues. Germline V CDR1 and CDR2: LGHNT, FRNRAP. CDR3 in amino acids: CASGLAQPGLIIPDTQYF. CDR3 DNA: TGTGCTAGTGGTTTGGCTCAACCTGGACTGATTATCCCAGATACGCAGTATTTT.

This clonotype showed up just a few times. J is TRBJ2-5 and V is TRBV5-6; TRBD1 agrees at 7 bases. CDR1 and CDR2 from the germline V gene are SGHDT and YYEEEE. The CDR3 has 15 residues. V shed 0 bases and J 6 bases; nucleotides not matched to a gene: 8. The chain's CDR3 is CASSLGRGRFQTQYF. As DNA, the CDR3 is TGTGCCAGCAGCTTGGGTAGGGGGCGCTTTCAGACCCAGTACTTC.

V and J are TRBV24-1 and TRBJ2-2, with 10 bases that match TRBD1. The CDR3 covers 16 residues. J lost 4 bases, V lost 3 bases, and 4 bases had no gene match. Germline loops: CDR1 KGHDR, CDR2 SFDVKD. CDR3 bases: TGTGCCACCAGTGATCCCGGGACAGGGGTCACCGGGGAGCTGTTTTTT. This translates into CATSDPGTGVTGELFF.

The chain uses TRBV20-1 and TRBJ1-1; possible D gene TRBD1, 5 bases. Looked up from germline, CDR1 is DFQATT and CDR2 is SNEGSKA (reference sequence). Trimming removed 6 bases at V and 1 base at J, with 9 bases between. This CDR3 comprises 12 residues. The DNA of the CDR3 is TGCAGTGCCCCAACAGGGAACACTGAAGCTTTCTTT. This translates into CSAPTGNTEAFF.

In this sample, this clonotype turned up a few times. The chain carries TRBV5-1 and TRBJ1-4; no clear D. This CDR3 region has 14 residues. Germline-derived CDR1 and CDR2 are SGHRS and YFSETQ. The germline V and J ends were trimmed by 2 bases and 6 bases, with 11 bases remaining between them. The CDR3 nucleotides read TGCGCCAGCAGCTTCGGGGAGGTAGATGAAAAACTGTTTTTT. Protein: CASSFGEVDEKLFF.

V and J are TRBV20-1 and TRBJ2-1; TRBD2 aligns across 9 bases. Trimming cost V 0 bases and J 8 bases; bases outside gene matches: 11. The length of the CDR3 is 16 residues. CDR1 is DFQATT and CDR2 is SNEGSKA in the germline V gene (reference sequence). As DNA, the CDR3 is TGCAGTGCTAGAGATCTCGTAGCGGGGGCGGGGGATGAGCAGTTCTTC. It codes for CSARDLVAGAGDEQFF.

This clonotype was seen at least ten times. The CDR3 bases are TGTGCCAGCAGCCGGACGGAAGATACGCAGTATTTT. As protein: CASSRTEDTQYF. The chain is built from TRBV7-9 and TRBJ2-3; D remains unclear. V lost 5 bases and J lost 5, with 8 bases in between. CDR1 and CDR2 from the germline V gene are SEHNR and FQNEAQ (reference sequence). The CDR3 spans 12 residues.

There are many counts of this clonotype. The rearrangement uses TRBV9 and TRBJ2-5, with TRBD2 matching 7 bases. V was pared by 4 bases and J by 5 bases, with 8 bases of the junction left unmatched. Germline-derived CDR1 and CDR2 are SGDLS and YYNGEE. The CDR3 is 14 residues long. CDR3 DNA sequence: TGTGCCAGCAGCCCCCGATTTAGCGGGGAGACCCAGTACTTC. Translating gives CASSPRFSGETQYF.

This chain uses TRBV7-7 with TRBJ2-1; D is possibly TRBD2 (6 bases). With 5 bases removed from V and 9 bases from J, the gap between germline ends came to 20 bases. This CDR3 spans 15 amino acids. The germline V gene has CDR1 SSHAT and CDR2 FNYEAQ (reference sequence). The chain's CDR3 is CASSPRGVGGFEQFF. In DNA, the CDR3 is TGTGCCAGCAGCCCTCGCGGGGTAGGAGGGTTTGAGCAGTTCTTC.

This clonotype was detected many times. The J gene is TRBJ2-7, the V gene TRBV5-1; D is possibly TRBD2 (6 bases). Deletions cut 4 bases from V and 0 bases from J, with 17 bases between. Germline V lookup: CDR1 SGHRS, CDR2 YFSETQ. This CDR3 region has 16 residues. The DNA of the CDR3 is TGCGCCAGCAGCAGGACCGGGACTTTGAGCTCCTACGAGCAGTACTTC. Its protein product is CASSRTGTLSSYEQYF.

The table lists this clonotype with many counts. This sequence joins TRBV12-3 or TRBV12-4 and TRBJ1-1, with TRBD1 as a possible D gene (5 bases). Trimming cost V 1 base and J 1 base, with 10 bases left between them. The CDR3 loop spans 15 amino acids. This CDR3 is CASSLEGARNTEAFF. In DNA form, the CDR3 reads TGTGCCAGCAGTTTAGAAGGGGCCCGGAACACTGAAGCTTTCTTT.

J is TRBJ2-2 and V is TRBV20-1; D not certain. Germline CDR1 and CDR2: DFQATT and SNEGSKA (reference sequence). Trimming cost V 4 bases and J 1 base, with 4 bases left between them. The CDR3 has 12 amino acids. CDR3 sequence (DNA): TGCAGTGCTATTGTGAACACCGGGGAGCTGTTTTTT. Its translation is CSAIVNTGELFF.

This clonotype has just a few counts. This chain connects TRBV6-1 to TRBJ1-4; 12 bases fit TRBD1. The CDR3 totals 17 residues. The V segment lost 5 bases and the J segment 7 bases; nucleotides outside the gene matches: 11. Germline V gives CDR1 MNHNS, CDR2 SASEGT. The CDR3 here is CASSLRDRGLRVEKLFF. The CDR3 DNA reads TGTGCCAGCAGTCTCCGGGACAGGGGGCTTCGGGTTGAAAAACTGTTTTTT.

The chain is built from TRBV18 and TRBJ1-5; the D is unclear. The CDR3 has 15 amino acids. V lost 3 bases to trimming and J lost 0 bases, with 9 bases between them. CDR1 and CDR2 (germline): KGHSH, LQKENI. The CDR3 coding sequence is TGTGCCAGCTCACCGAATGGGAATAGCAATCAGCCCCAGCATTTT. This encodes CASSPNGNSNQPQHF.

The chain joins TRBV24-1 to TRBJ2-1; 8 nucleotides agree with TRBD2. V shed 1 base and J 8 bases; nucleotides not matched to a gene: 9. Germline CDR1 reads KGHDR; CDR2 reads SFDVKD. This CDR3 is built from 16 residues. CDR3 loop: CATSDFRSGDSHEQFF. The CDR3 nucleotides read TGTGCCACCAGTGATTTTCGTAGCGGGGATTCGCATGAGCAGTTCTTC.

The V call is TRBV28, the J call TRBJ1-6; the D is unclear. Germline CDR1 and CDR2: MDHEN and SYDVKM. V lost 6 bases and J 13 bases, leaving 25 bases between the germline ends. This CDR3 is built from 16 residues. The CDR3 DNA sequence: TGTGCCAGCAGAACAAGGGCCGTCGGAGCACTCGGGCCCCTCCACTTT. Its protein product is CASRTRAVGALGPLHF.

The chain recombines TRBV5-1 with TRBJ1-1; 7 nucleotides match TRBD1. The length of the CDR3 is 16 residues. V shed 4 bases and J 0 bases; nucleotides not matched to a gene: 9. CDR1 and CDR2 (germline): SGHRS, YFSETQ. CDR3: CASSQTGSVMNTEAFF. In DNA form, the CDR3 reads TGCGCCAGCAGCCAGACAGGGTCGGTGATGAACACTGAAGCTTTCTTT.

The chain uses TRBV10-2 and TRBJ2-5; D call uncertain. Germline V gene sequence: CDR1 WSHSY, CDR2 SAAADI. The V gene lost 5 bases and the J gene lost 4 bases, with 11 bases spanning the gap. This CDR3 region has 13 residues. The chain's CDR3 is CASSPEPVETQYF. Written as DNA, the CDR3 is TGCGCCAGCAGTCCTGAGCCGGTAGAGACCCAGTACTTC.

The chain is built from TRBV19 and TRBJ2-6, with no clear D. Germline V gives CDR1 LNHDA, CDR2 SQIVND (reference sequence). Trimming left V 3 bases short and J 0 bases short, with 12 bases between. The CDR3 extends over 17 amino acids. CDR3 sequence (DNA): TGTGCCAGTAGTATGAGCCCGAGGTACTCTGGGGCCAACGTCCTGACTTTC. Encoded protein: CASSMSPRYSGANVLTF.

The genes are TRBV24-1 and TRBJ1-1; D is perhaps TRBD1 (5 bases). Per germline, CDR1 KGHDR and CDR2 SFDVKD. The V end lost 8 bases, the J end lost 6 bases, and 18 bases lay between the germline ends. This CDR3 has 14 amino acids. The CDR3 region is CATITPRDSAEAFF. The CDR3, as DNA: TGTGCCACCATTACGCCCAGGGATTCCGCTGAAGCTTTCTTT.

The CDR3, as DNA: TGTGCCAGCAGTATCCGACAGACCTCCTATGGCTACACCTTC. Amino acid sequence: CASSIRQTSYGYTF. J is TRBJ1-2 and V is TRBV12-3 or TRBV12-4, with D maybe TRBD1 (5 bases). This CDR3 is built from 14 residues. V lost 5 bases and J 4 bases, leaving 14 bases between the germline ends.

This clonotype was counted between two and nine times. The CDR3 reads CASSPRWSTSGLYNEQFF. CDR3 bases: TGCGCCAGCAGCCCAAGGTGGTCCACTAGCGGACTATACAATGAGCAGTTCTTC. The V and J genes are TRBV5-1 and TRBJ2-1; 8 positions match TRBD2. Germline assignment: CDR1 SGHRS and CDR2 YFSETQ. The CDR3 contains 18 residues. Trimming cost V 4 bases and J 4 bases; bases outside gene matches: 16.

In this sample, this clonotype turned up many times. This chain uses TRBV20-1 with TRBJ2-3; D might be TRBD1 (6 bases). This CDR3 is 13 amino acids long. Germline values: CDR1 DFQATT, CDR2 SNEGSKA (reference sequence). With 6 bases removed from V and 5 bases from J, the gap between germline ends came to 15 bases. CDR3 residues: CSATTGSGDTQYF. CDR3 sequence (DNA): TGCAGTGCGACTACAGGGAGTGGAGATACGCAGTATTTT.